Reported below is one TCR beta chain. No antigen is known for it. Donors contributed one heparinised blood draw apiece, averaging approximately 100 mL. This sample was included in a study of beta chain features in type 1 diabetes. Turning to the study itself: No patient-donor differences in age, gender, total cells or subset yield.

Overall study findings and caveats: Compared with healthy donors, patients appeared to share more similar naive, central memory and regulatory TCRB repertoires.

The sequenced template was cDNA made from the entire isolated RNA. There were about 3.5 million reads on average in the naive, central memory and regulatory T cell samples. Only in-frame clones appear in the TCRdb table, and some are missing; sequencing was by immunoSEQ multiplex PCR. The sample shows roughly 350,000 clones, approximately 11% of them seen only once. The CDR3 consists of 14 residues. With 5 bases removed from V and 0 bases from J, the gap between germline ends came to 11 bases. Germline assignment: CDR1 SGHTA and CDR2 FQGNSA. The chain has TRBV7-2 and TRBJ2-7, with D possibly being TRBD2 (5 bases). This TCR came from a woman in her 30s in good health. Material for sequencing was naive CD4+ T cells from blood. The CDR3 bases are TGTGCCAGCAGCCTGGAGGTGAGCTCCTACGAGCAGTACTTC. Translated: CASSLEVSSYEQYF.